This T cell receptor beta chain derives from a study of T-cell reconstitution after alpha-beta-depleted transplantation in children. The CDR3 has 16 residues. Germline CDR1 reads SGHDN; CDR2 reads FVKESK. V was pared by 4 bases and J by 1 base, with 6 bases of the junction left unmatched. There are a few counts of this clonotype. Unique molecular identifiers were built into the TCRbeta library. A single record per CDR3 protein comes from TCRdb applying MiXCR to the PCR reads. The sample lists 500,000 or so distinct CDR3 sequences, roughly 33% occurring once. The TCR sequence derives from a human donor who donated a stem cell graft to a child with aplastic anemia. Sequenced material: PBMCs from the stem cell graft donor, taken from the stem cell graft. The chain recombines TRBV14 with TRBJ2-2; 7 bases agree with TRBD2. The CDR3 sequence is CASSPSGLRNTGELFF. The CDR3 nucleotides read TGTGCCAGCAGCCCTTCGGGACTACGGAACACCGGGGAGCTGTTTTTT.